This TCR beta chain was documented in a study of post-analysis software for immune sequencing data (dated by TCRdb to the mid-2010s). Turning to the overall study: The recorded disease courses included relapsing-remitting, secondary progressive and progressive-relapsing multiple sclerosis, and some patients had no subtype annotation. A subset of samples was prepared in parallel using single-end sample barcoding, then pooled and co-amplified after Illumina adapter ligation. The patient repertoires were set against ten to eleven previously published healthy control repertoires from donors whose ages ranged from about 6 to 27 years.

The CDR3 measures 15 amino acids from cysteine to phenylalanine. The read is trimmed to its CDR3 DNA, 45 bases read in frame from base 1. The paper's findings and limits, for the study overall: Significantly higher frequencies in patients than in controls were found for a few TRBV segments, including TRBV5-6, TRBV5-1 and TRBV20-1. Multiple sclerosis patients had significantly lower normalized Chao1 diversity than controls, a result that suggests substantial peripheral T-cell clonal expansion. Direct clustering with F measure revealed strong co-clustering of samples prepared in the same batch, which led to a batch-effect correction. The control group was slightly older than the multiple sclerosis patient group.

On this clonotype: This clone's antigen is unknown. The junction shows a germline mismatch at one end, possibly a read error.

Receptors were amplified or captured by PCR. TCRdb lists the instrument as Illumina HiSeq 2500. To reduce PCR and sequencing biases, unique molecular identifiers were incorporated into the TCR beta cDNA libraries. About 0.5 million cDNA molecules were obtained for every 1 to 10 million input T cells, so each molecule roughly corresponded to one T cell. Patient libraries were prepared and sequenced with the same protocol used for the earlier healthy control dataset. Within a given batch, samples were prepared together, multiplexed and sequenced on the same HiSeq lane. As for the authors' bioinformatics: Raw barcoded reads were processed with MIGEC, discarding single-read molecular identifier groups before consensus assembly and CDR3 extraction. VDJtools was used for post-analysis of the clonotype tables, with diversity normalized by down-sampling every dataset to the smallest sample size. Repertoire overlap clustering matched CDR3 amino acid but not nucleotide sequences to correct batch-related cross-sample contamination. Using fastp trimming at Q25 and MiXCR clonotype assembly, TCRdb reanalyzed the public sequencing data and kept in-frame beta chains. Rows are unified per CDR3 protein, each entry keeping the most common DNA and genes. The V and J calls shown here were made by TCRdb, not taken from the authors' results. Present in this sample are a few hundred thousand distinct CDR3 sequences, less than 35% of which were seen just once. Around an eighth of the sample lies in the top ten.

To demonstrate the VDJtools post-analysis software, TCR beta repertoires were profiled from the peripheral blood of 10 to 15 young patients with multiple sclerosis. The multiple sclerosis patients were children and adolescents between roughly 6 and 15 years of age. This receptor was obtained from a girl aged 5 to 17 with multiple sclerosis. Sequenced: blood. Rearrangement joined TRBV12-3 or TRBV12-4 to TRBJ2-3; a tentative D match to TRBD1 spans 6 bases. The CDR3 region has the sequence CVSSLGTGREDAQYF. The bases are TGTGTCAGCAGTTTAGGTACAGGGAGAGAAGATGCGCAGTATTTT.